These 14 T cell receptor beta chains came from one sample sequenced in a study of blood T cell repertoires in COVID-19. This table comes from immunoSEQ multiplex PCR, and its TCRdb copy is limited to in-frame clones, with some not included. The sample has 55,000 to 75,000 clones, around 70% seen once. The sequenced sample consisted of peripheral blood. Every receptor here comes from a man in his sixties with acute or convalescent COVID-19.

Only one count was recorded for this clone. This chain links TRBV19 with TRBJ2-2; 7 bases align to TRBD2. Germline loops: CDR1 LNHDA, CDR2 SQIVND (reference sequence). The CDR3 is made up of 15 amino acids. V shed 5 bases and J 5 bases; nucleotides not matched to a gene: 8. The CDR3 DNA sequence: TGTGCCAGTAGTCTCGGCGGGAGAGGGACCGGGGAGCTGTTTTTT. Translating gives CASSLGGRGTGELFF.

This clone was seen a single time. The chain has TRBV10-1 and TRBJ1-4, with TRBD1 as a possible D gene (6 bases). Looked up from germline, CDR1 is WNHNN and CDR2 is SYGVQD (reference sequence). The CDR3 length is 13 residues. Trimming stripped 3 bases from V and 4 bases from J, with 6 bases between. The CDR3 DNA reads as TGCGCCAGCAGTGACAGGGGTAATGAAAAACTGTTTTTT. It translates to CASSDRGNEKLFF.

This clone was seen only a few times. The genes are TRBV5-1 and TRBJ2-4; D unclear. This CDR3 spans 11 amino acids. V dropped 4 bases and J dropped 5 bases, with 4 bases sitting between them. In germline, CDR1 is SGHRS, CDR2 YFSETQ. The CDR3 loop is CASSLQNIQYF. The CDR3 DNA is TGCGCCAGCAGCCTTCAAAACATTCAGTACTTC.

Notes on this clone: The sample contains more than one DNA sequence encoding this CDR3. J is TRBJ1-5 and V is TRBV2; 9 positions match TRBD1. The J segment lost 7 bases and the V segment lost 6 bases, leaving 4 bases of the junction unmatched. CDR3 length: 13 residues. Germline CDR1 SNHLY, CDR2 FYNNEI. CDR3 DNA sequence: TGTGCCAGCAGGGGACAGGGTGGACAGCCCCAGCATTTT. Translation: CASRGQGGQPQHF.

This chain uses TRBV24-1 with TRBJ2-1; TRBD2 matches at 9 bases. V gave up 3 bases and J gave up 5 bases; unmatched junction bases: 7. This CDR3 has 16 amino acids. From germline, CDR1 is KGHDR and CDR2 SFDVKD. This CDR3 is CATSDPAGGPHNEQFF. CDR3 nucleotides: TGTGCCACCAGTGATCCCGCGGGGGGGCCACACAATGAGCAGTTCTTC.

This clone appeared a single time. The genes are TRBV5-1 and TRBJ2-7, with D maybe TRBD1 (5 bases). Trimming took 2 bases from V and 3 from J, leaving 15 bases between them. The length of the CDR3 is 15 residues. Germline CDR1 is SGHRS and CDR2 is YFSETQ. The CDR3 loop is CASSLSYQGIYEQYV. DNA for the CDR3: TGCGCCAGCAGCTTAAGTTATCAGGGAATCTACGAGCAGTACGTC.

The V gene is TRBV6-2 or TRBV6-3, the J gene TRBJ2-7; D is unresolved. CDR3 length: 14 amino acids. Germline loops: CDR1 MNHEY, CDR2 SVGEGT. Trimming took off 2 bases at V and 3 bases at J, with 11 bases between the two ends. The CDR3 DNA is TGTGCCAGCAGTTACCGGATGGGCCTCTACGAGCAGTACGTC. This gives the protein CASSYRMGLYEQYV.

This chain connects TRBV21-1 to TRBJ2-1; TRBD1, the table's D call, lacks a check against the DNA. TRBV21-1 constitutes a pseudogene. The CDR3 has 13 amino acids. For the CDR3, the DNA is TGTGCCAGCAGCAAAGGAAACAACAATGAGCAGTTCTTC. The encoded protein is CASSKGNNNEQFF.

The J gene is TRBJ1-1, the V gene TRBV3-1 (or the pseudogene TRBV3-2), with TRBD1 identical over 10 bases. The ends lost 4 bases at V and 4 bases at J; junction bases unmatched: 6. Germline CDR1 LGHDT, CDR2 YNNKEL (reference sequence). This CDR3 spans 15 amino acids. CDR3 amino acids: CASSRDRGLGTEAFF. The CDR3 DNA is TGTGCCAGCAGCCGAGACAGGGGGCTGGGCACTGAAGCTTTCTTT.

The chain joins TRBV11-2 to TRBJ2-5; 8 bases fit TRBD1. This CDR3 has 15 amino acids. CDR1 is SGHAT and CDR2 is FQNNGV in the germline V gene. Germline trimming cut 5 bases from V and 4 bases from J; bases unmatched to any gene: 9. The CDR3 DNA reads TGTGCCAGCAGCCCGGGGACAGGTGGGGGAGAGACCCAGTACTTC. Its protein is CASSPGTGGGETQYF. Drawing the rest from reference TRBV11-2 and TRBJ2-5, the complete variable domain is EAGVAQSPRYKIIEKRQSVAFWCNPISGHATLYWYQQILGQGPKLLIQFQNNGVVDDSQLPKDRFSAERLKGVDSTLKIQPAKLEDSAVYLCASSPGTGGGETQYFGPGTRLLVL.

The V gene is TRBV7-6, the J gene TRBJ2-1; 7 bases are shared with TRBD2. After removal of 5 bases from V and 4 bases from J, the junction contained 8 bases not matched to a gene. CDR1 is SGHVS and CDR2 is FNYEAQ in the germline V gene. The CDR3 sequence is 15 residues long. Here the CDR3 reads CASSPSSGVYNEQFF. CDR3 coding DNA: TGTGCCAGCAGCCCTTCTAGCGGAGTATACAATGAGCAGTTCTTC.

This clone has just one count. This chain connects TRBV6-5 to TRBJ2-7, with D possibly matching TRBD2 (5 bases). Trimming stripped 5 bases from V and 5 bases from J, with 16 bases between. This CDR3 has 14 residues. Germline CDR1 MNHEY, CDR2 SVGAGI. The CDR3 is CASSIRETEDEQYV. The DNA for the CDR3 is TGTGCCAGCAGTATAAGAGAAACGGAGGACGAGCAGTACGTC.

This sequence joins TRBV2 and TRBJ2-1, with 7 bases aligning to TRBD1. Per germline, CDR1 SNHLY and CDR2 FYNNEI. V lost 6 bases and J lost 10; bases outside the gene matches: 12. The CDR3 has 14 residues. CDR3 in DNA: TGTGCCAGCAGCCGGGACAGCGCTTTTCGGGAGCAGTTCTTC. It yields the protein CASSRDSAFREQFF.

The V gene is TRBV6-5, the J gene TRBJ1-5; D may be TRBD1 (5 bases). Trimming removed 6 bases at V and 1 base at J, with 7 bases between. The length of the CDR3 is 13 residues. Germline loops: CDR1 MNHEY, CDR2 SVGAGI. Here the CDR3 DNA reads TGTGCCAGCAGAGGGGAAAGCAATCAGCCCCAGCATTTT. Translating it yields CASRGESNQPQHF.